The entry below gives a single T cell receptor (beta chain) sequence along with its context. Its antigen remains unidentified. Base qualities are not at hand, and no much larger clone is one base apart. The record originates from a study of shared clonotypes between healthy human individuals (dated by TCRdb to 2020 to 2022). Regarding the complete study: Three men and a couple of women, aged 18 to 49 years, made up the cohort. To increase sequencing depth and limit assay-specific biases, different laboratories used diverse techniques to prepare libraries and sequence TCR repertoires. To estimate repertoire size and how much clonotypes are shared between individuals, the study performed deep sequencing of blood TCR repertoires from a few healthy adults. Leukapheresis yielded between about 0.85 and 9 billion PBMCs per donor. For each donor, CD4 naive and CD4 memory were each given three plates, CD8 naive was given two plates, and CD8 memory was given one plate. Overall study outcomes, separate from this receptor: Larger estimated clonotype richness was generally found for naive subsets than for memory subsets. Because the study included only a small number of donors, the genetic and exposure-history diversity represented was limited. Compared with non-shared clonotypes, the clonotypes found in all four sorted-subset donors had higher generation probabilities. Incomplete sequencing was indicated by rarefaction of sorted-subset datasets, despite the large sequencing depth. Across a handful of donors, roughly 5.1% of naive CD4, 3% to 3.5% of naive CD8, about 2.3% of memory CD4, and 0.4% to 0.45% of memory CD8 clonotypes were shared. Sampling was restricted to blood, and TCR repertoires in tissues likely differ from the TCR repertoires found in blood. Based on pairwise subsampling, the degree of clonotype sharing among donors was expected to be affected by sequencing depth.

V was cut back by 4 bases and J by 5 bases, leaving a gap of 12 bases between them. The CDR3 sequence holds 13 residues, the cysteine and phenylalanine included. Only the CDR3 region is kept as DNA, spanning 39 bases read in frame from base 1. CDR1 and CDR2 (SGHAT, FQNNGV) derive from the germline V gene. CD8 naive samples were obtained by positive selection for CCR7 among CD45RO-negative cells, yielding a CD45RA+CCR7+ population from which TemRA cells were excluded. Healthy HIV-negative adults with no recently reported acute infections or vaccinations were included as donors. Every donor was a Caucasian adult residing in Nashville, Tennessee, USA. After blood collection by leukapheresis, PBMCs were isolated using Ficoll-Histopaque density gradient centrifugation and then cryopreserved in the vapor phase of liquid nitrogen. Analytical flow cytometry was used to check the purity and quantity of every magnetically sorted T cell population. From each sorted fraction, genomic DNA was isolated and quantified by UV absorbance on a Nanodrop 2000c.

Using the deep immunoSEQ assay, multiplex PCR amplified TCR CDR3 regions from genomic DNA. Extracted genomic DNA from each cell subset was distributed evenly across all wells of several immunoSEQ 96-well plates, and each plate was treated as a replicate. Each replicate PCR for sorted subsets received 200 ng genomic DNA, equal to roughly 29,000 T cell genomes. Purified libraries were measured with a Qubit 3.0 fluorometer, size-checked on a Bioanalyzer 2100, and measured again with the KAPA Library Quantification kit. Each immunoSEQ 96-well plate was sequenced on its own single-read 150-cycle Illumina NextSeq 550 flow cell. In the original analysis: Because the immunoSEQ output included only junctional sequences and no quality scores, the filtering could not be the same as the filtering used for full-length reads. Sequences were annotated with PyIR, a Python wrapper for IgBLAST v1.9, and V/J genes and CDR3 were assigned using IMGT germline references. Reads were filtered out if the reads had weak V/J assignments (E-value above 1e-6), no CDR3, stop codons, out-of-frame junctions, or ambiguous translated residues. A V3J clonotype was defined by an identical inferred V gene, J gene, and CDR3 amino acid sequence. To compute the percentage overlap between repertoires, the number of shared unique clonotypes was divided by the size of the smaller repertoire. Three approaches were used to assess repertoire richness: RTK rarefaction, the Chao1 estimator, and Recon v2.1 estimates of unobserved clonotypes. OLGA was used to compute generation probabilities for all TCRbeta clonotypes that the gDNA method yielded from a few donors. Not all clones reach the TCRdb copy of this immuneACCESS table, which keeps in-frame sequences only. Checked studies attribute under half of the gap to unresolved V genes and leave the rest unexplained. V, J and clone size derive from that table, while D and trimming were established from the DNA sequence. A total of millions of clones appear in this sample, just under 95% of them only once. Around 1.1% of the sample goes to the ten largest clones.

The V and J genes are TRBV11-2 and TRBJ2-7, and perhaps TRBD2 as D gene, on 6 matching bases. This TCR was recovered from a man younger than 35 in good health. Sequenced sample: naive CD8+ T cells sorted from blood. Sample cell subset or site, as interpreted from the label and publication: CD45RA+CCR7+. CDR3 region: CASSYPGGDEQYF. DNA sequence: TGTGCCAGCAGCTACCCCGGGGGTGACGAGCAGTACTTC.